Below are 19 T cell receptor beta chains sequenced from a single sample in a study of blood T cell repertoires in COVID-19. Profiling relied on immunoSEQ multiplex PCR, and the TCRdb table lists in-frame clones only, not all of them. The table shows approximately 210,000 clones, with over 80% occurring only once. What was sequenced was peripheral blood. Every receptor here comes from a man aged 55 to 70 with COVID-19, enrolled during active disease.

This clone was observed a single time. Other DNA sequences within the sample encode an identical CDR3. The CDR3 here is CAWSRQGNQPQHF. The CDR3 DNA follows: TGTGCCTGGAGCCGACAGGGAAATCAGCCCCAGCATTTT. This chain links TRBV30 with TRBJ1-5; 7 positions agree with TRBD1. J gave up 4 bases and V 3 bases, and 3 bases lay outside the gene matches. This CDR3 contains 13 residues. CDR1 GTSNPN and CDR2 SVGIG come from the germline V gene (reference sequence).

In its sample, this clone was seen once. This sequence joins TRBV4-1 and TRBJ2-5, with D perhaps TRBD2 (5 bases). Germline CDR1 reads MGHRA; CDR2 reads YSYEKL. This CDR3 has 16 residues. V dropped 0 bases and J dropped 2 bases, with 13 bases sitting between them. The CDR3 is CASSQEGGSIQETQYF. CDR3 nucleotides: TGCGCCAGCAGCCAAGAAGGAGGCAGCATTCAAGAGACCCAGTACTTC.

The chain links TRBV7-9 to TRBJ1-5, with D perhaps matching TRBD1 (6 bases). The CDR3 extends over 13 amino acids. From germline, CDR1 is SEHNR and CDR2 FQNEAQ (reference sequence). The V and J ends lost 5 bases and 4 bases respectively, with 9 bases between them. The DNA of the CDR3 is TGTGCCAGCAGCCCTCAGGGGAATCAGCCCCAGCATTTT. It is translated as CASSPQGNQPQHF.

This chain uses TRBV9 with TRBJ2-5; 10 bases agree with TRBD1. Germline V gene data show CDR1 as SGDLS and CDR2 as YYNGEE. The CDR3 sequence is 16 residues long. V shed 3 bases and J 0 bases; nucleotides not matched to a gene: 5. DNA for the CDR3: TGTGCCAGCAGCGAGACAGGGGGCTTTAACCAAGAGACCCAGTACTTC. Translating gives CASSETGGFNQETQYF. Full variable domain (remainder filled in from reference TRBV9 and TRBJ2-5): DSGVTQTPKHLITATGQRVTLRCSPRSGDLSVYWYQQSLDQGLQFLIQYYNGEERAKGNILERFSAQQFPDLHSELNLSSLELGDSALYFCASSETGGFNQETQYFGPGTRLLVL.

The chain uses TRBV9 and TRBJ2-7; 7 nucleotides align to TRBD1. This CDR3 is built from 13 residues. J was trimmed by 3 bases and V by 3 bases; bases with no gene match: 3. The V gene's germline CDR1 is SGDLS and CDR2 YYNGEE. CDR3 amino acids: CASSEGQFYEQYF. The CDR3 bases are TGTGCCAGCAGCGAGGGACAGTTCTACGAGCAGTACTTC. Looking up the rest from reference TRBV9 and TRBJ2-7 gives the full variable domain: DSGVTQTPKHLITATGQRVTLRCSPRSGDLSVYWYQQSLDQGLQFLIQYYNGEERAKGNILERFSAQQFPDLHSELNLSSLELGDSALYFCASSEGQFYEQYFGPGTRLTVT.

The V call is TRBV18, the J call TRBJ2-7; no definite D call. CDR3 length: 15 amino acids. Germline loops: CDR1 KGHSH, CDR2 LQKENI. The ends were cut back, 0 bases at V and 1 base at J, with 10 bases in the middle. CDR3 nucleotides: TGTGCCAGCTCACCACCGTCTCCGTTATCCTACGAGCAGTACTTC. Amino acids: CASSPPSPLSYEQYF.

The chain employs TRBV3-1 (or the pseudogene TRBV3-2) and TRBJ2-1; D unresolved. The CDR3 covers 14 residues. Germline lookup yields CDR1 LGHDT and CDR2 YNNKEL (reference sequence). The germline V and J ends were trimmed by 0 bases and 6 bases, with 9 bases remaining between them. The DNA of the CDR3 is TGTGCCAGCAGCCAAGAACCGGAGCGCAATGAGCAGTTCTTC. Protein sequence: CASSQEPERNEQFF.

This clone was observed a handful of times. The chain combines TRBV3-1 (or the pseudogene TRBV3-2) with TRBJ1-1, with 7 bases lining up with TRBD1. CDR3 length: 14 residues. V shed 3 bases, J shed 1 base, and the junction held 2 bases outside the gene matches. Germline V gives CDR1 LGHDT, CDR2 YNNKEL (reference sequence). DNA for the CDR3: TGTGCCAGCAGCCAGACAGGGCGGAACACTGAAGCTTTCTTT. This encodes CASSQTGRNTEAFF.

The chain has TRBV2 and TRBJ2-7; possibly TRBD1 for D (5 bases). The CDR3 totals 14 residues. Trimming removed 7 bases from V and 4 bases from J, with 17 bases in between. CDR1 SNHLY and CDR2 FYNNEI come from the germline V gene. The CDR3 DNA sequence: TGTGCCAGCACCGACAGCCGGCCACTTTACGAGCAGTACTTC. This codes for CASTDSRPLYEQYF.

The V gene is TRBV4-1, the J gene TRBJ2-2, with 8 bases that match TRBD2. The germline CDR1 and CDR2 sequences are MGHRA and YSYEKL. V trimming: 4 bases; J trimming: 7 bases; junction bases outside the gene matches: 5. This CDR3 is 14 amino acids long. CDR3 coding DNA: TGCGCCAGCAGCCCGGGACTAGATCACGGGGAGCTGTTTTTT. Amino acids: CASSPGLDHGELFF.

V gene TRBV27 combines with J gene TRBJ2-1; 11 positions match TRBD2. The germline V gene encodes CDR1 MNHEY and CDR2 SMNVEV (reference sequence). This CDR3 is 15 amino acids long. Unmatched junction bases numbered 8, after V lost 3 bases and J lost 10 bases. CDR3 nucleotides: TGTGCCAGCAGTTTCGTACTAGCGGGAGCATGGGAGCAGTTCTTC. This codes for CASSFVLAGAWEQFF.

This clone was observed at least ten times. The gene calls are TRBV5-5 and TRBJ2-3, with 9 bases lining up with TRBD2. CDR1 is SGHKS, CDR2 YYEKEE, per germline (reference sequence). CDR3 length: 18 residues. V was clipped by 2 bases and J by 1 base; unmatched bases: 11. Here the CDR3 reads CASSFRTSAGFGTDTQYF. CDR3 DNA: TGTGCCAGCAGCTTTAGGACTAGCGCCGGATTCGGCACAGATACGCAGTATTTT.

This rearrangement joins TRBV1 to TRBJ2-5; the table's D call, TRBD2, has no DNA check behind it. TRBV1 has pseudogene status. The CDR3 runs to 13 residues. The CDR3 coding sequence is TGCACCAGCAGCCAAGATCGGCAAGAGACCCAGTACTTC. This sequence encodes CTSSQDRQETQYF.

The chain is built from TRBV27 and TRBJ1-1, with 8 positions matching TRBD1. The germline V gene has CDR1 MNHEY and CDR2 SMNVEV (reference sequence). The CDR3 is 14 residues long. Unmatched junction bases numbered 6, after V lost 4 bases and J lost 5 bases. The CDR3 DNA follows: TGTGCCAGCAGTTCCTGGGACAGGTATACTGAAGCTTTCTTT. It specifies CASSSWDRYTEAFF.

This chain uses TRBV6-1 with TRBJ1-1, with D perhaps TRBD1 (5 bases). Per germline, CDR1 MNHNS and CDR2 SASEGT. Between the trimmed V and J ends, which lost 3 bases and 7 bases, there was a span of 12 bases. This CDR3 is built from 13 residues. The CDR3: CASSEGRVFEAFF. The CDR3 DNA is TGTGCCAGCAGTGAGGGCAGGGTCTTTGAAGCTTTCTTT.

The rearrangement joins TRBV5-1 to TRBJ1-2, with unresolved D. Looked up from germline, CDR1 is SGHRS and CDR2 is YFSETQ. The CDR3 sequence is 15 residues long. The germline V and J ends were trimmed by 3 bases and 0 bases, with 12 bases remaining between them. Written as DNA, the CDR3 is TGCGCCAGCAGCTGGGGTGGCGGGACTAACTATGGCTACACCTTC. Protein product: CASSWGGGTNYGYTF. The variable domain in full, with the rest retrieved from reference TRBV5-1 and TRBJ1-2, is KAGVTQTPRYLIKTRGQQVTLSCSPISGHRSVSWYQQTPGQGLQFLFEYFSETQRNKGNFPGRFSGRQFSNSRSEMNVSTLELGDSALYLCASSWGGGTNYGYTFGSGTRLTVV.

V usage is TRBV30 and J usage is TRBJ1-1; D is uncertain. This CDR3 region has 14 residues. CDR1 is GTSNPN and CDR2 is SVGIG in the germline V gene (reference sequence). V was shortened by 0 bases and J by 5 bases, with 13 bases between the two germline ends. CDR3 DNA sequence: TGTGCCTGGAGTGTACGGGTGGTTGAAACTGAAGCTTTCTTT. Translated: CAWSVRVVETEAFF. Supplemented by reference TRBV30 and TRBJ1-1, the full variable domain reads SQTIHQWPATLVQPVGSPLSLECTVEGTSNPNLYWYRQAAGRGLQLLFYSVGIGQISSEVPQNLSASRPQDRQFILSSKKLLLSDSGFYLCAWSVRVVETEAFFGQGTRLTVV.

This sequence joins TRBV23-1 and TRBJ2-7, with 10 positions matching TRBD1. TRBV23-1 belongs to the ORF category, with a function that is uncertain. V lost 3 bases, J lost 3 bases, and 8 bases stayed unmatched. This CDR3 spans 16 amino acids. The CDR3 nucleotides are TGCGCCAGCAGTCACCTAGGACAGGGGGGCCACTACGAGCAGTACTTC. It is translated as CASSHLGQGGHYEQYF.

The V call is TRBV30, the J call TRBJ1-1, with TRBD1 matching 7 bases. Germline-derived CDR1 and CDR2 are GTSNPN and SVGIG (reference sequence). Unmatched junction bases numbered 6, after V lost 1 base and J lost 1 base. There are 15 residues in the CDR3. The CDR3 spells CAWSAPDRRNTEAFF. CDR3 nucleotide sequence: TGTGCCTGGAGTGCCCCGGACAGGAGGAACACTGAAGCTTTCTTT.